This TCR beta chain was sequenced for a study of T cell repertoires in cytomegalovirus infection. Across the whole study: Alongside well-studied HLA-B-restricted CMV epitopes, recently identified HLA-C-restricted CMV epitopes were also used.

This clonotype was found a few times. What it binds is not known. Per the germline V gene, CDR1 is SGHVS and CDR2 is FQNEAQ. V lost 4 bases, J lost 4 bases, and 6 bases stayed unmatched. The CDR3 sequence is 15 residues long. Study conclusions and caveats: Carriers of CMV and the relevant HLA type were discriminated by public TCR beta frequency. HLA-C-restricted CMV-specific TCR beta clonotypes prevailed in the ex vivo response.

TCRdb recomputed calls from the reads with MiXCR, one row per CDR3 protein. The sample carries some 560,000 distinct CDR3 sequences, about 40% recorded once. This chain joins TRBV7-8 and TRBJ2-1; 8 nucleotides line up with TRBD2. The sample consisted of cultured PBMCs, taken from culture after CMV antigen stimulation. The sequence was collected from a human donor in good health (CMV status not recorded). Some clones in this sample may be carry-over from other donors' samples. The CDR3 nucleotides are TGTGCCAGCAGCTGGAGCGGGGGTGATTACAATGAGCAGTTCTTC. Its translation: CASSWSGGDYNEQFF.